This record concerns one TCR beta chain sequence. Its antigen is still unknown. The data are from a study of cytomegalovirus exposure and HLA in healthy donors. Study context: HLA-typed donors were the source of about 85 million unique TCRs, which an early data release held.

General study results and limits: An apparent linkage of common viral pathogens to several of the most significant clusters emerged in a later analysis. Association with HLA alleles at 0.05 false discovery rate was found for roughly 17,000 TCR beta sequences in a later analysis.

The primer mix had 60 Vbeta and 13 Jbeta primers. Profiled with immunoSEQ multiplex PCR; TCRdb holds only in-frame clones, not every one. The data show 55,000 to 65,000 clones, roughly 77% seen once. The germline V gene encodes CDR1 SGHRS and CDR2 YFSETQ. This CDR3 is built from 15 residues. After removal of 4 bases from V and 6 bases from J, the junction contained 7 bases not matched to a gene. This rearrangement joins TRBV5-1 to TRBJ1-4; the match to TRBD1 covers 9 bases. The source is a middle-aged woman in good health and CMV-seropositive. Input material: PBMCs. CDR3 residues: CASSIGTGRDEKLFF. The CDR3 DNA reads TGCGCCAGCAGCATCGGGACAGGGAGGGATGAAAAACTGTTTTTT.